The 22 T cell receptor beta chains below come from one sample, sequenced in a study of blood T cell repertoires in COVID-19. The data were produced by immunoSEQ multiplex PCR, yet TCRdb's version contains in-frame clones alone and is incomplete. The sample includes about 320,000 clones, around 90% of them seen just once. Sample: PBMCs or T cells enriched from blood (not recorded which). These receptor sequences come from a woman aged 25 to 39 who had recovered from COVID-19.

Worth noting for this clone: Distinct nucleotide sequences in the sample also encode this CDR3. V gene TRBV5-1 combines with J gene TRBJ1-2; unclear D gene. Germline values: CDR1 SGHRS, CDR2 YFSETQ. The V end lost 0 bases, the J end lost 3 bases, and 6 bases lay between the germline ends. The CDR3 contains 13 residues. The CDR3 is CASSLDRDYGYTF. CDR3 DNA: TGCGCCAGCAGCTTGGACAGAGACTATGGCTACACCTTC.

This clone was seen a single time. The chain is built from TRBV2 and TRBJ1-4; no definite D call. V lost 8 bases and J lost 6, with 7 bases in between. The CDR3 is made up of 11 amino acids. CDR1 is SNHLY, CDR2 FYNNEI, per germline. CDR3: CASGEDEKLFF. DNA for the CDR3: TGTGCCAGCGGGGAGGATGAAAAACTGTTTTTT. Drawing the rest from reference TRBV2 and TRBJ1-4, the complete variable domain is EPEVTQTPSHQVTQMGQEVILRCVPISNHLYFYWYRQILGQKVEFLVSFYNNEISEKSEIFDDQFSVERPDGSNFTLKIRSTKLEDSAMYFCASGEDEKLFFGSGTQLSVL.

The chain is built from TRBV27 and TRBJ1-4; TRBD1 matches 12 bases. V was pared by 5 bases and J by 0 bases, with 4 bases of the junction left unmatched. Germline-derived CDR1 and CDR2 are MNHEY and SMNVEV (reference sequence). The CDR3 has 17 residues. CDR3 amino acids: CASSRRDRGPTNEKLFF. The CDR3 DNA reads TGTGCCAGCAGTCGACGGGACAGGGGGCCAACTAATGAAAAACTGTTTTTT. The full variable domain, with the rest looked up from reference TRBV27 and TRBJ1-4, is EAQVTQNPRYLITVTGKKLTVTCSQNMNHEYMSWYRQDPGLGLRQIYYSMNVEVTDKGDVPEGYKVSRKEKRNFPLILESPSPNQTSLYFCASSRRDRGPTNEKLFFGSGTQLSVL.

The CDR3 here is CAWNQGHITDTQYF. The CDR3 DNA reads as TGTGCCTGGAACCAGGGACACATCACAGATACGCAGTATTTT. The J gene is TRBJ2-3, the V gene TRBV30; the D gene is possibly TRBD1 (6 bases). This CDR3 is built from 14 residues. V gave up 4 bases and J gave up 2 bases, with 13 bases separating them. Germline V gene sequence: CDR1 GTSNPN, CDR2 SVGIG (reference sequence).

The chain uses TRBV11-2 and TRBJ1-6; TRBD1 matches 10 bases. Germline CDR1 SGHAT, CDR2 FQNNGV. Trimming cost V 5 bases and J 6 bases; bases outside gene matches: 10. The CDR3 totals 17 residues. The CDR3 reads CASSQSTGGAFNSPLHF. As DNA, the CDR3 is TGTGCCAGCAGCCAATCGACAGGGGGCGCCTTTAATTCACCCCTCCACTTT.

The V call is TRBV6-5, the J call TRBJ2-2, with TRBD1 as a possible D gene (8 bases). Per the germline V gene, CDR1 is MNHEY and CDR2 is SVGAGI. Trimming removed 4 bases at V and 6 bases at J, with 18 bases between. This CDR3 spans 16 amino acids. The CDR3 DNA is TGTGCCAGCAGTTGGACCGACAGGGGAGGGGCCGGGGAGCTGTTTTTT. It encodes CASSWTDRGGAGELFF.

The CDR3 bases are TGTGCCAGCAGTGTGGCACCCCCAGAGACCCAGTACTTC. Protein product: CASSVAPPETQYF. This chain links TRBV2 with TRBJ2-5; D not resolved. V lost 4 bases and J 4 bases, leaving 10 bases between the germline ends. Per the germline V gene, CDR1 is SNHLY and CDR2 is FYNNEI. The CDR3 extends over 13 amino acids.

This chain connects TRBV28 to TRBJ1-3; possible D gene TRBD1, 5 bases. Per the germline V gene, CDR1 is MDHEN and CDR2 is SYDVKM. CDR3 length: 15 amino acids. Trimming pared 2 bases from V and 2 bases from J, leaving 10 bases between. The CDR3 region is CASSLEGVAGNTIYF. CDR3 coding DNA: TGTGCCAGCAGTTTAGAAGGGGTCGCTGGAAACACCATATATTTT.

The table lists this clone with a count of one. The CDR3 DNA sequence: TGTGCCAGCAGCTTAGGAGGGCGGGGGATCACAGATACGCAGTATTTT. Residues: CASSLGGRGITDTQYF. The chain is built from TRBV7-9 and TRBJ2-3; TRBD2 agrees at 7 bases. J lost 2 bases, V lost 1 base, and 6 bases had no gene match. The CDR3 covers 16 residues. Germline CDR1 reads SEHNR; CDR2 reads FQNEAQ (reference sequence).

The chain couples TRBV3-1 (or the pseudogene TRBV3-2) to TRBJ2-2; TRBD1 matches 7 bases. The CDR3 consists of 16 residues. J gave up 0 bases and V 5 bases, and 6 bases lay outside the gene matches. Germline V lookup: CDR1 LGHDT, CDR2 YNNKEL (reference sequence). The CDR3 sequence: CASSKTTGSNTGELFF. In DNA, the CDR3 is TGTGCCAGCAGCAAAACGACAGGGTCGAACACCGGGGAGCTGTTTTTT.

This clone has only one observation. The V gene is TRBV27, the J gene TRBJ1-5, with unresolved D. V was cut by 3 bases and J by 6 bases, with 18 bases left in between. CDR1 and CDR2 (germline): MNHEY, SMNVEV (reference sequence). There are 16 residues in the CDR3. The CDR3 nucleotides are TGTGCCAGCAGTTTCTCCCGTGGCAGCGTAATTCAGCCCCAGCATTTT. Its translation is CASSFSRGSVIQPQHF.

The CDR3 loop reads CAWSAAGGSYTF. The CDR3 DNA follows: TGTGCCTGGAGTGCGGCAGGGGGAAGCTACACCTTC. The chain has TRBV30 and TRBJ1-2, with TRBD1 matching 7 bases. Per germline, CDR1 GTSNPN and CDR2 SVGIG (reference sequence). The CDR3 consists of 12 residues. J lost 9 bases, V lost 1 base, and 5 bases had no gene match.

The chain is built from TRBV5-1 and TRBJ1-1; 11 nucleotides agree with TRBD1. V dropped 0 bases and J dropped 4; count of bases not matched to a gene: 2. The CDR3 contains 15 residues. Germline V gene lookup returns CDR1 SGHRS and CDR2 YFSETQ. This CDR3 reads CASSLDGQGATEAFF. The CDR3 DNA reads as TGCGCCAGCAGCTTGGATGGACAGGGGGCCACTGAAGCTTTCTTT.

The chain recombines TRBV18 with TRBJ2-4; a possible D gene is TRBD2 (5 bases). Germline V gene data show CDR1 as KGHSH and CDR2 as LQKENI. CDR3 length: 15 residues. Trimming took 3 bases from V and 1 from J, leaving 10 bases between them. This CDR3 reads CASSPPGSAKNIQYF. In DNA form, the CDR3 reads TGTGCCAGCTCACCCCCGGGGTCGGCCAAAAACATTCAGTACTTC. The full variable domain, rest sourced from reference TRBV18 and TRBJ2-4, is NAGVMQNPRHLVRRRGQEARLRCSPMKGHSHVYWYRQLPEEGLKFMVYLQKENIIDESGMPKERFSAEFPKEGPSILRIQQVVRGDSAAYFCASSPPGSAKNIQYFGAGTRLSVL.

Details on this clone: The same CDR3 is also encoded by other DNA sequences in this sample. CDR3 DNA sequence: TGTGCCAGCAGTTTCGGGACAGGATCCTACGAGCAGTACTTC. Its protein is CASSFGTGSYEQYF. The V and J genes are TRBV27 and TRBJ2-7, with 8 bases that match TRBD1. With 3 bases clipped from V and 1 base from J, the junction kept 2 bases outside the gene matches. This CDR3 comprises 14 residues. From germline, CDR1 is MNHEY and CDR2 SMNVEV (reference sequence).

The CDR3: CASSQGRSLPYGYTF. The CDR3 coding sequence is TGCGCCAGCAGCCAAGGGAGATCTCTGCCCTATGGCTACACCTTC. The chain uses TRBV4-1 and TRBJ1-2; D remains ambiguous. Germline CDR1 reads MGHRA; CDR2 reads YSYEKL. V was shortened by 1 base and J by 4 bases, with 13 bases between the two germline ends. There are 15 residues in the CDR3.

This chain connects TRBV30 to TRBJ1-2; no clear D. Trimming removed 0 bases at V and 5 bases at J, with 13 bases between. This CDR3 comprises 14 residues. CDR1 and CDR2 from the germline V gene are GTSNPN and SVGIG (reference sequence). The CDR3, as DNA: TGTGCCTGGAGTGTAAACAGAGAACCGTATGGCTACACCTTC. Its translation: CAWSVNREPYGYTF.

This clone was counted once. The chain employs TRBV2 and TRBJ2-3; D perhaps matches TRBD1 (6 bases). The V gene's germline CDR1 is SNHLY and CDR2 FYNNEI. V gave up 1 base and J gave up 6 bases, with 14 bases separating them. The CDR3 runs to 15 residues. The CDR3 spells CASSEVGQGLDTQYF. For the CDR3, the DNA is TGTGCCAGCAGTGAAGTAGGGCAGGGGTTGGATACGCAGTATTTT.

The chain carries TRBV7-2 and TRBJ2-6; possibly TRBD1 for D (5 bases). Germline CDR1 reads SGHTA; CDR2 reads FQGNSA. The V gene lost 1 base and the J gene lost 4 bases, with 8 bases spanning the gap. The CDR3 has 15 amino acids. Written as DNA, the CDR3 is TGTGCCAGCAGCTTAGTCAGGGCCGGGGCCAACGTCCTGACTTTC. Its protein product is CASSLVRAGANVLTF.

The genes are TRBV3-1 (or the pseudogene TRBV3-2) and TRBJ1-1, with D tentatively TRBD1 (6 bases). CDR3 length: 14 residues. Trimming took 4 bases from V and 1 from J, leaving 10 bases between them. Germline V lookup: CDR1 LGHDT, CDR2 YNNKEL (reference sequence). The CDR3 DNA reads TGTGCCAGCAGCCGTCGGGGGGCGAACACTGAAGCTTTCTTT. It codes for CASSRRGANTEAFF.

The sample holds a few counts of this clone. V is TRBV7-9 and J is TRBJ1-6; D is uncertain. This CDR3 comprises 14 residues. V was clipped by 5 bases and J by 8 bases, with 13 bases between them. Germline V lookup: CDR1 SEHNR, CDR2 FQNEAQ (reference sequence). The CDR3 DNA reads as TGTGCCAGCAGCATTCTGGGCTTGTATTCACCCCTCCACTTT. Translating gives CASSILGLYSPLHF.

The V call is TRBV6-5, the J call TRBJ2-2; 8 nucleotides align to TRBD2. Trimming cost V 4 bases and J 5 bases; bases outside gene matches: 3. Germline V CDR1 and CDR2: MNHEY, SVGAGI. The CDR3 extends over 14 amino acids. DNA of the CDR3: TGTGCCAGCAGTTCTCGGGGGGGGACCGGGGAGCTGTTTTTT. Amino acids: CASSSRGGTGELFF.